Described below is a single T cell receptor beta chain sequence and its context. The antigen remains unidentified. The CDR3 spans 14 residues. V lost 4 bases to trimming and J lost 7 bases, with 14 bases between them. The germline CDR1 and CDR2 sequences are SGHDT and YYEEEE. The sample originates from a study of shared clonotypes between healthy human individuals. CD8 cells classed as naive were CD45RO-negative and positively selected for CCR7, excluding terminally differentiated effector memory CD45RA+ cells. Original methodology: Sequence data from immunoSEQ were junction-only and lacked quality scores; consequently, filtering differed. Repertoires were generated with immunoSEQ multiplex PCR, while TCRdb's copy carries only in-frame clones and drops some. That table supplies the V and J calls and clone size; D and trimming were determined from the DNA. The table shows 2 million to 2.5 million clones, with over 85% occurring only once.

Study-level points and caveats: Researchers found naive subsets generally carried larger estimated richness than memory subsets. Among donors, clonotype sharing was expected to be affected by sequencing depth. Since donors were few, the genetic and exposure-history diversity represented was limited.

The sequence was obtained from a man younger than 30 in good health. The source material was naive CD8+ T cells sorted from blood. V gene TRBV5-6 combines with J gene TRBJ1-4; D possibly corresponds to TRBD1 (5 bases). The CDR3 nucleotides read TGTGCCAGCAGCCTCCGGACACGGTTTGAAAAACTGTTTTTT. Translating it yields CASSLRTRFEKLFF.